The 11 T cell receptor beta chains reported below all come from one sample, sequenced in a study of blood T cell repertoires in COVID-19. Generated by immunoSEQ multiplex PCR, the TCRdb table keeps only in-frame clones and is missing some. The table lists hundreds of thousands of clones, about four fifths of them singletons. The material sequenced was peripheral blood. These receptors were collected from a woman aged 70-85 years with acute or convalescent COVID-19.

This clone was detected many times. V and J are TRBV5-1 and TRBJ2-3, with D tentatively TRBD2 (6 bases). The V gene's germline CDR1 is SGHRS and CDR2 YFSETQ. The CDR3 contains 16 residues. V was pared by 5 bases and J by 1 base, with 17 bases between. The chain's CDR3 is CASRLAAGPRTDTQYF. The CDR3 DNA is TGCGCCAGCAGACTGGCGGCGGGGCCGCGCACAGATACGCAGTATTTT.

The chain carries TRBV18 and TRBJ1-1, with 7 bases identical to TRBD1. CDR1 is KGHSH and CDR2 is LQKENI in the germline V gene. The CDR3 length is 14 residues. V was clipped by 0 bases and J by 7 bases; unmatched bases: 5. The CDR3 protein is CASSPPQGLGEAFF. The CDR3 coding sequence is TGTGCCAGCTCACCACCACAGGGGTTGGGTGAAGCTTTCTTT.

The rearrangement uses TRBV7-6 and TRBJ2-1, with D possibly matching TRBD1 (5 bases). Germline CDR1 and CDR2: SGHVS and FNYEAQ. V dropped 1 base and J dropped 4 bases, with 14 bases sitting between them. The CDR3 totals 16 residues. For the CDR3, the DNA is TGTGCCAGCAGCTTAGGAGGTTCAGGGCCGTACAATGAGCAGTTCTTC. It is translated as CASSLGGSGPYNEQFF. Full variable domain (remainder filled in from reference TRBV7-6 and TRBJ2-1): GAGVSQSPRYKVTKRGQDVALRCDPISGHVSLYWYRQALGQGPEFLTYFNYEAQQDKSGLPNDRFSAERPEGSISTLTIQRTEQRDSAMYRCASSLGGSGPYNEQFFGPGTRLTVL.

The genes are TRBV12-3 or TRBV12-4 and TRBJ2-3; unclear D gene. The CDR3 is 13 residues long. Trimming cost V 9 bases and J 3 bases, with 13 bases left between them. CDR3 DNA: TGTGCCAGTTTCTGGTCAGGAACAGATACGCAGTATTTT. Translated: CASFWSGTDTQYF.

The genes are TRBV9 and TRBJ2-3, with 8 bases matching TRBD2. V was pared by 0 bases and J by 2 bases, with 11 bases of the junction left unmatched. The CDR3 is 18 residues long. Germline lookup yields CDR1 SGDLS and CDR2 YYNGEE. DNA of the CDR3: TGTGCCAGCAGCGTAGCTTTAGTATCGGGGGGGCTCACAGATACGCAGTATTTT. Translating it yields CASSVALVSGGLTDTQYF. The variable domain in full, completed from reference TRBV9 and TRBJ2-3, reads DSGVTQTPKHLITATGQRVTLRCSPRSGDLSVYWYQQSLDQGLQFLIQYYNGEERAKGNILERFSAQQFPDLHSELNLSSLELGDSALYFCASSVALVSGGLTDTQYFGPGTRLTVL.

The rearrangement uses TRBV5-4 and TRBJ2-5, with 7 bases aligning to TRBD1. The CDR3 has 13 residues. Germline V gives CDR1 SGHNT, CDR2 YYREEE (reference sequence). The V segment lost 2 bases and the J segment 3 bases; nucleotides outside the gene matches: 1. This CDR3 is CASSFGTEETQYF. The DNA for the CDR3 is TGTGCCAGCAGCTTCGGGACAGAAGAGACCCAGTACTTC.

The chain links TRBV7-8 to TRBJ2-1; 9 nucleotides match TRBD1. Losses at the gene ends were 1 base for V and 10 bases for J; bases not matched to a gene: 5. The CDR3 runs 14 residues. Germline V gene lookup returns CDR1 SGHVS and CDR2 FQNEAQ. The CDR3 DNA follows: TGTGCCAGCAGCTTAGTTGGGACAGGGAGGGAGCAGTTCTTC. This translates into CASSLVGTGREQFF.

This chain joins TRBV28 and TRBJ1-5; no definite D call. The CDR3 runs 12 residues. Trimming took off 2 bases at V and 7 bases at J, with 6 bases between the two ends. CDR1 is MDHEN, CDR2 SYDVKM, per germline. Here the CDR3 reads CASSLGHQPQHF. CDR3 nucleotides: TGTGCCAGCAGTTTAGGGCACCAGCCCCAGCATTTT. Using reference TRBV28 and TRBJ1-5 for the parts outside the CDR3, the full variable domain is DVKVTQSSRYLVKRTGEKVFLECVQDMDHENMFWYRQDPGLGLRLIYFSYDVKMKEKGDIPEGYSVSREKKERFSLILESASTNQTSMYLCASSLGHQPQHFGDGTRLSIL.

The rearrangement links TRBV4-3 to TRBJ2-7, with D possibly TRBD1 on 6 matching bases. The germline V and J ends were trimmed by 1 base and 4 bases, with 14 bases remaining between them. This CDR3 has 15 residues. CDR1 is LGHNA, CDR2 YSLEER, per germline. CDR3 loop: CASSQGTRGPYEQYF. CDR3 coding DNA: TGCGCCAGCAGCCAAGGCACCAGGGGCCCGTACGAGCAGTACTTC.

For the CDR3, the DNA is TGTGCCAGCAGCACACGTCTCACCTACGAGCAGTACTTC. Encoded protein: CASSTRLTYEQYF. The rearrangement uses TRBV7-8 and TRBJ2-7; D is unclear. CDR1 SGHVS and CDR2 FQNEAQ come from the germline V gene. Trimming shortened V by 5 bases and J by 2 bases, and 10 bases separated the two germline ends. This CDR3 contains 13 residues.

The CDR3 is CASSPQGSGNQPQHF. The DNA for the CDR3 is TGTGCCAGCAGCCCCCAGGGGAGCGGCAATCAGCCCCAGCATTTT. The chain carries TRBV25-1 and TRBJ1-5, with TRBD1 as a possible D gene (6 bases). Germline values: CDR1 MGHDK, CDR2 SYGVNS. There are 15 residues in the CDR3. Trimming took off 6 bases at V and 2 bases at J, with 14 bases between the two ends. Combining the CDR3 with reference TRBV25-1 and TRBJ1-5 gives the whole variable domain EADIYQTPRYLVIGTGKKITLECSQTMGHDKMYWYQQDPGMELHLIHYSYGVNSTEKGDLSSESTVSRIRTEHFPLTLESARPSHTSQYLCASSPQGSGNQPQHFGDGTRLSIL.